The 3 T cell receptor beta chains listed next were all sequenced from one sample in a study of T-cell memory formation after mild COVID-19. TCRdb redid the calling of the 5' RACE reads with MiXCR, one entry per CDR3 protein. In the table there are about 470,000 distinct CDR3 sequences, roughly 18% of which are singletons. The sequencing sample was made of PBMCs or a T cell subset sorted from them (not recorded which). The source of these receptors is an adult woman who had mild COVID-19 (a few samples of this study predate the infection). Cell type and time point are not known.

The CDR3 DNA reads as TGCAGTGCGCCGACAGTGAACACTGAAGCTTTCTTT. This gives the protein CSAPTVNTEAFF. The chain combines TRBV20-1 with TRBJ1-1; the D gene is possibly TRBD1 (5 bases). Trimming took 6 bases from V and 0 from J, leaving 8 bases between them. The germline gives CDR1 DFQATT, CDR2 SNEGSKA (reference sequence). The CDR3 spans 12 residues.

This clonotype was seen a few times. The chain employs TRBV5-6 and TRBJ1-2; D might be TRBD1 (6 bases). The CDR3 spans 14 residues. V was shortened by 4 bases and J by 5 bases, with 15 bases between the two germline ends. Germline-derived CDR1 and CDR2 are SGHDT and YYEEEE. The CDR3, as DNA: TGTGCCAGCAGCGCCGTGAGGGGGAATTATGGCTACACCTTC. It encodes CASSAVRGNYGYTF.

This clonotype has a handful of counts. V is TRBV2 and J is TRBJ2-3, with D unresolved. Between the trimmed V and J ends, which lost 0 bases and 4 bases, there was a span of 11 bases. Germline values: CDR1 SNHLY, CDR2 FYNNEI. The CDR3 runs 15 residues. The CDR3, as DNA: TGTGCCAGCAGTGAAGCGCTTGTCTTCTCAGATACGCAGTATTTT. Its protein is CASSEALVFSDTQYF.